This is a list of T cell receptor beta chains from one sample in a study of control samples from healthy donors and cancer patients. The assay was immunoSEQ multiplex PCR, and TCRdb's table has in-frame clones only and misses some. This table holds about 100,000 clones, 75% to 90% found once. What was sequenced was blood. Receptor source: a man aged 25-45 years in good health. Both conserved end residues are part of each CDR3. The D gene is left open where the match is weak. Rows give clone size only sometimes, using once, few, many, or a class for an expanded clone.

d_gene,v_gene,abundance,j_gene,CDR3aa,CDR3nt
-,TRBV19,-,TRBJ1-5,CASSGGFGSYDSNQPQHF,TGTGCCAGTAGTGGAGGTTTTGGCTCATACGATAGCAATCAGCCCCAGCATTTT
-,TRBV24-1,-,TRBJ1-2,CATSPANYGYTF,TGTGCCACCAGTCCAGCAAACTATGGCTACACCTTC
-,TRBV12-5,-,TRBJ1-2,CASGLYNLDTGYTF,TGTGCTAGTGGTTTGTACAATCTCGACACTGGCTACACCTTC
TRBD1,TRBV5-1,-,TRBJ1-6,CASSFGPGTGDSPLHF,TGCGCTAGCAGCTTTGGTCCCGGGACAGGGGATTCACCCCTCCACTTT
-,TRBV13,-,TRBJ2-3,CATTTIRARLTDTQYF,TGTGCCACCACCACGATTAGGGCTAGGCTCACAGATACGCAGTATTTT
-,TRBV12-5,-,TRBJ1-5,CASGFLNQPQHF,TGTGCTAGTGGTTTTCTCAATCAGCCCCAGCATTTT
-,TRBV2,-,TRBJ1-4,CASTDRTGGKLFF,TGTGCCAGCACAGATAGGACCGGAGGAAAACTGTTTTTT
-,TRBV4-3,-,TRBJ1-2,CASSQAWEPRAYGYTF,TGCGCCAGCAGCCAAGCGTGGGAGCCCAGGGCGTATGGCTACACCTTC
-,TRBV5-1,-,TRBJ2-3,CASTREGGLDTQYF,TGCGCCAGCACCCGAGAGGGGGGGCTGGATACGCAGTATTTT
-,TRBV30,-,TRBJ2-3,CAWGVPTDTQYF,TGTGCCTGGGGAGTCCCCACAGATACGCAGTATTTT
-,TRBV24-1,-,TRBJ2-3,CATSGNGDTQYF,TGTGCCACCAGTGGAAATGGGGATACGCAGTATTTT
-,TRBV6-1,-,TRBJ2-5,CASSEGPTTVKTQYF,TGTGCCAGCAGTGAAGGGCCCACCACAGTCAAGACCCAGTACTTC
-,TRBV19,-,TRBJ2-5,CASSIQGRQETQYF,TGTGCCAGTAGTATTCAGGGGAGGCAAGAGACCCAGTACTTC
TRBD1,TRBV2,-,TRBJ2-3,CASSDRTGALTDTQYF,TGTGCCAGCAGTGATAGGACAGGGGCCCTCACAGATACGCAGTATTTT
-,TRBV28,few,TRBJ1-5,CASSKQRYSNQPQHF,TGTGCCAGCAGTAAGCAGAGATATAGCAATCAGCCCCAGCATTTT
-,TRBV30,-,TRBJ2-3,CAWSDGLTDTQYF,TGTGCCTGGAGTGACGGGTTGACAGATACGCAGTATTTT
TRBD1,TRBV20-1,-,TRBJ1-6,CSASPQGAVSPLHF,TGCAGTGCTAGTCCTCAGGGGGCGGTTTCACCCCTCCACTTT
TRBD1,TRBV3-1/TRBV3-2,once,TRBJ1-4,CASSRQGAVRGWCEKLFF,TGTGCCAGCAGCCGCCAGGGGGCCGTTAGGGGATGGTGTGAAAAACTGTTTTTT
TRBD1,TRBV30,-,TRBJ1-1,CAWDRDNTEAFF,TGTGCCTGGGACAGGGATAACACTGAAGCTTTCTTT
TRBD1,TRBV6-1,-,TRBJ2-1,CASSELGTGGREQFF,TGTGCCAGCAGTGAACTCGGGACAGGGGGCCGGGAGCAGTTCTTC
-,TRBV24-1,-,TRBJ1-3,CATSEGVRGNTIYF,TGTGCCACCAGTGAGGGGGTTCGTGGAAACACCATATATTTT
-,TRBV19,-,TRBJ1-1,CASRSVGSTEAFF,TGTGCCAGTAGGTCAGTGGGGTCGACTGAAGCTTTCTTT
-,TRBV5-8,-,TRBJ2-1,CASSLRRTMEFF,TGTGCCAGCAGCTTGCGTCGGACGATGGAGTTCTTC
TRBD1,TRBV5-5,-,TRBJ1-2,CASHFRTGFNYGYTF,TGTGCCAGCCACTTCAGGACAGGGTTTAACTATGGCTACACCTTC
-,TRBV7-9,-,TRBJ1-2,CASRTEGNYGYTF,TGTGCCAGCAGGACCGAAGGGAACTATGGCTACACCTTC
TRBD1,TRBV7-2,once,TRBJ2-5,CASSLDTGGYQETQYF,TGTGCCAGCAGCTTAGATACAGGGGGATATCAAGAGACCCAGTACTTC
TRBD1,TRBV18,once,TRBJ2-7,CASSPGTGTGMYEQYF,TGTGCCAGCTCACCTGGGACCGGGACAGGGATGTACGAGCAGTACTTC
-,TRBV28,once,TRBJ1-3,CASSLPGVSGNTIYF,TGTGCCAGCAGTCTCCCAGGTGTCTCTGGAAACACCATATATTTT
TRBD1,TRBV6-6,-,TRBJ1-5,CASSPEGQSSNQPQHF,TGTGCCAGCAGCCCAGAGGGACAGTCTAGCAATCAGCCCCAGCATTTT
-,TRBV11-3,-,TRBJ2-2,CASSLEVGELFF,TGTGCCAGCAGCTTAGAGGTGGGGGAGCTGTTTTTT
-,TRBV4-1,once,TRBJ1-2,CASSQALTNYGYTF,TGCGCCAGCAGCCAAGCACTCACTAACTATGGCTACACCTTC